This section outlines one TCR beta chain sequence together with its context. This receptor's antigen is unknown. Base-call qualities are not available, and no considerably larger clone is one nucleotide away. The germline V gene provides CDR1 SGHRS and CDR2 YFSETQ. V lost 0 bases and J lost 4 bases; the stretch between them is 16 bases long. The CDR3 covers 16 residues, taking in both the cysteine and the phenylalanine. Only the CDR3 part of the read is kept: 48 bases, read in frame from the first base. This sample was included in a study of cytomegalovirus exposure and HLA in healthy donors (dated 2017 in TCRdb). Study-level background: An earlier analysis of 587 of the donors reported roughly 270 Gb of sequence data and more than 90 million unique TCR beta sequences from around 200 million T cells. An early release that covered roughly 600 HLA-typed donors contained 300 to 350 gigabases of sequencing data and about 84 million unique TCR sequences. Among the roughly 380 genotyped donors, approximately 76% belonged to the genetic ancestry cluster associated with self-reported Caucasian donors. The study aimed to test whether signatures of past pathogen exposure could be identified by cataloging public T cell receptors. Using immunosequencing, the study profiled T cell repertoires from 666 subjects and related those repertoires to cytomegalovirus serostatus. Along with the roughly 670-subject first cohort, a separate validation cohort of over a hundred different subjects was used. High-throughput TCR immunosequencing, statistical association of individual TCRs with disease status, and machine learning were combined to predict cytomegalovirus infection status. A later analysis re-examined previously published TCR beta repertoires from around 670 donors and added high-resolution HLA genotyping to investigate patterns of TCR occurrence. Rather than using new phenotypic data, the later analysis identified candidate immune exposures from TCR beta sequences and from how often those sequences occurred across donors. An earlier analysis of several hundred of the donors used high-throughput TCR beta sequencing to judge whether each TCR beta V gene segment behaved as functional or pseudogenic. Donor age, sex, ethnicity and CMV serostatus were compiled together with the repertoire data. A later genetic analysis took genome-wide SNP genotypes for about three fifths of the 666 donors and used that subset as a discovery cohort. Every discovery cohort repertoire had been produced on one sequencing platform. HLA typing included class I and class II loci at four-digit resolution. The number of donors typed differed by locus, with about 629-640 for A, B, C, DRB1 and DQB1, more than 500 for DQA1, over 600 for DPA1, and some 450 for DPB1. A handful of DR-DQ haplotypes were handled as single units for association and clustering because linkage in the cohort was strong. Among a few hundred genotyped donors of the cohort, an average of around 240,000 unique TCR beta nucleotide sequences were sequenced per donor, roughly a sixth of them non-productive.

What the authors observed across the whole study: Specific HLA alleles were associated with 15,000 to 20,000 TCR beta sequences at a false discovery rate of 0.05 in a later analysis. According to the authors, the approach could potentially be generalized to other disease states and immunological phenotypes. In a later analysis, most CMV-associated TCR beta chains were found to appear HLA-restricted, with HLA associations seemingly driven largely by CMV exposure. According to a later analysis, TCR association rates differed among HLA loci, with DRB1 alleles showing the most associated TCRs and HLA-C alleles showing the fewest. Correlated functional status among segregating V segments might reflect linkage disequilibrium, but an unknown experimental factor could not be ruled out. Compared with the roughly 670-donor mean, donors in an Asian-associated ancestry cluster had fewer N-insertions in productive TCRs, according to a later genetic analysis. Some IMGT-functional V segments, including TRBV6-2 and TRBV6-3, could not be told apart with the 87-base-pair reads, so those segments were excluded. The classifier was reported to diagnose cytomegalovirus status with high specificity and sensitivity in both the original and validation cohorts. The cohort was sequenced for TCR beta chains only, and without alpha or paired-chain data the features that could be detected were limited. Most TCR sequences were observed very rarely across donors, whereas some public TCRs were present in many individuals. For the cohort, immune exposure information was limited to CMV serostatus. When HLA alleles, especially DR and DQ, strongly co-occurred, attributing TCR associations to individual alleles was difficult. A further reported finding was that TCR beta sequences accurately predicted the HLA-A and HLA-B alleles for most subjects in the first cohort. Three of the identified cytomegalovirus-associated TCR beta chains were confirmed in vitro to be specific for cytomegalovirus antigens. In the study, some 160 TCR beta chains were listed as associated with cytomegalovirus. Fewer than 20 rarely observed V segments, including chromosome 9 orphons, were excluded from the earlier analysis of several hundred of the donors because counts were too low. Compared with equally common non-associated chains, HLA-associated TCR beta chains in a later analysis were more clonally expanded and had lower generation probabilities. V-gene and J-gene trimming of TCR beta chains was associated with a missense DCLRE1C variant in a later genetic analysis, and the association was replicated in an independent cohort. Roughly uniform sequencing depth across donors was assumed in presence/absence analyses, although this assumption may not hold. A later analysis reported that several top co-occurrence clusters appeared linked to parvovirus B19, influenza, CMV and Epstein-Barr virus. Because some donors lacked HLA typing at each locus, the association tests relied only on the typed subset. A group of highly shared sequence variants was considered likely to be a technical artifact of the sequencing pipeline. An earlier analysis of some 560 of the donors showed that most TCR beta V segments appeared in productive rearrangements either about 87% or about 30% of the time, which broadly matched IMGT annotations.

Libraries were constructed by the immunoSEQ multiplex PCR assay. For the multiplex PCR, a mixture combining 60 forward primers for TCR Vbeta segments and 13 reverse primers for TCR Jbeta segments was used. The CDR3 region of rearranged TCR beta genes was amplified from genomic DNA with a multiplex PCR assay. The Illumina HiSeq System was used to sequence the amplified TCR beta libraries as 87-base-pair reads. On the authors' methods: In a later analysis, approximately 74 million unique TCR beta chains were counted across the roughly 610 repertoires, and some 10 million of these chains were shared by at least two donors. Raw reads were error-corrected and collapsed into unique sequences by a nearest-neighbor algorithm in which closely related sequences were merged to remove PCR and sequencing errors. V, D and J gene segments were assigned by aligning CDR3 sequences to IMGT reference sequences. For a sequence to be retained, a match of at least six nucleotides to both a V gene segment and a J gene segment was required. A rearrangement was called productive if the CDR3 had no stop codons and remained in frame with V and J, and every other rearrangement was called non-productive. CDR3 was defined according to IMGT convention as the region running from the second conserved V-encoded cysteine to the conserved J-encoded phenylalanine. The earlier analysis of 550 to 650 of the donors excluded any sequence lacking an unambiguous match to a single V gene segment. An earlier analysis of fewer than 750 of the donors called V segments functional above 56.7% productive rearrangements and segregating when the between-donor standard deviation exceeded 5%. A statistical classification framework was built to diagnose cytomegalovirus status from the catalog of TCR beta chain sequences. V and J gene assignment, in a later analysis, came from comparing TCR nucleotide sequences with IMGT/GENE-DB human TR gene sequences. A later analysis assigned CDR3 sequences and most-parsimonious VDJ recombination scenarios with the TCRdist pipeline. In a later analysis, every TCR beta chain was defined by the combination of its CDR3 amino acid sequence and its V-gene family, and reads without a unique V-gene family were dropped. As a way to deal with suspected cross-contamination and a sequencing artifact, a later analysis dropped 450 to 600 nucleotide sequences that were highly shared and had low generation probability. For each public chain, a later analysis derived a clonal expansion index from normalized ranks of inferred template counts within each repertoire. A later analysis computed generation probabilities with a VDJ recombination model fitted to out-of-frame rearrangements, and checked the results against IGoR. Hypergeometric tests were used in a later analysis to score TCR-TCR, TCR-HLA and TCR-CMV co-occurrence, with a repertoire-size bias correction applied to the TCR pairs. In a later analysis, false discovery rates were estimated by permuting HLA or CMV assignments 20 times. In a later analysis, co-occurring TCRs were grouped with DBSCAN, and TCRdist sequence similarity was added when clustering was performed within HLA-allele-positive subsets. For co-occurrence clustering, repertoires with fewer than 30,000 or more than 120,000 public chains were excluded, along with roughly 5 repertoires with anomalous nucleotide sharing. The immuneACCESS repertoire file appears here via TCRdb, limited to in-frame rearrangements. These files lack a portion of the clones; in checked studies, under half of the deficit traces to unresolved V genes, and the cause of the others is not known. V and J calls and clone size follow that table, whereas D and trimming were derived from the DNA. A total of some 120,000 clones appear in this sample, about 79% of them only once. The ten largest clonotypes hold about 2.7% of the sample.

The cohort consisted of 666 healthy bone marrow donors. At the time of sampling, every cohort member was nominally healthy, though immune exposures that went unrecorded were likely present. The donor tested CMV seropositive and was one of the 289 seropositive cohort members. Each donor provided a peripheral blood sample, and peripheral blood mononuclear cells were used for TCR beta sequencing. The Qiagen DNeasy Blood Extraction Kit was used to extract genomic DNA from the blood cell samples. The receptor was derived from a woman under 30 in good health and CMV-seropositive. The sample comprised PBMCs. The chain uses TRBV5-1 and TRBJ2-5, and perhaps TRBD1 as D gene, on 5 matching bases. The CDR3 region: CASSLVSGKGGETQYF. The DNA sequence is as follows: TGCGCCAGCAGCTTGGTGTCAGGGAAGGGCGGAGAGACCCAGTACTTC.